This T cell receptor beta chain was recorded in a study of T cells after yellow fever vaccination. This CDR3 comprises 15 residues. Germline V gives CDR1 SGHDT, CDR2 YYEEEE. Trimming removed 2 bases at V and 9 bases at J, with 15 bases between. The TCR cDNA carried a universal primer site and UMIs from 5'RACE template switching. MiXCR was run by TCRdb on the 5' RACE reads, yielding one entry per CDR3 protein. The data contain around 590,000 distinct CDR3 sequences, about 12% of them singletons. Findings of the study overall: After the booster, roughly 96% of CD4 and 75% to 90% of CD8 primary-response clones were re-detected. FACS-sorted repertoires could harbor abundant contaminating bulk-population clonotypes. Few clonotypes appeared in both CD4 and CD8 compartments.

This clonotype was seen more than once but under ten times. The target antigen is unknown. J is TRBJ1-6 and V is TRBV5-6; D gene ambiguous. The TCR was taken from a man aged 30-40 years who received the YFV17D yellow fever vaccine. The sample here was PBMCs, taken on the day of the yellow fever booster vaccination. For the CDR3, the DNA is TGTGCCAGCAGCTTCCAACAGCTCTCAAGTTCACCCCTCCACTTT. The encoded protein is CASSFQQLSSSPLHF.